This record covers a single T cell receptor beta chain. The sample is drawn from a study of cytomegalovirus exposure and HLA in healthy donors. On the study more broadly: HLA-typed donors contributed approximately 92 million unique TCRs, which were held in an early data release.

V lost 4 bases and J 4 bases, leaving 14 bases between the germline ends. The CDR3 is 14 amino acids. From germline, CDR1 is SGHRS and CDR2 YFSETQ. PCR involved 60 Vbeta and 13 Jbeta primers. Some clones are missing from TCRdb's copy, which holds only in-frame ones; the method was immunoSEQ multiplex PCR. The data contain more than 140,000 clones, roughly 82% of them singletons. This sequence joins TRBV5-1 and TRBJ1-1, with TRBD1 as a possible D gene (5 bases). Sequencing input: PBMCs. This receptor was identified in a man between 25 and 39 years old in good health and CMV-seropositive. For the CDR3, the DNA is TGCGCCAGCAGCCCCGGGGACGGGGGCACTGAAGCTTTCTTT. This translates into CASSPGDGGTEAFF.